The rows below give T cell receptor beta chains drawn from one sample of a study of T cells in Graves' hyperthyroidism and ophthalmopathy. TCRdb used MiXCR to reprocess the multiplex PCR reads, holding one entry per CDR3 protein. The table lists fewer than 800,000 distinct CDR3 sequences, 16% of them singletons. Source material: blood. All receptors come from a young man with Graves' hyperthyroidism. Both conserved end residues are trimmed from each CDR3. Each record gives: clone size, V gene, J gene, CDR3 protein. For some rows the clone size is stated as once, few or many, or as a class when expanded; others skip it.

>-|TRBV30|TRBJ2-7
AWSDSSYEQY
>many|TRBV28|TRBJ1-5
ASGLEVNQPQH
>-|TRBV12-3/TRBV12-4|TRBJ1-4
ASSLEAGFLDRGVEKLF
>-|TRBV20-1|TRBJ2-1
SARFLRRVSYNEQF
>many|TRBV7-2|TRBJ2-2
ASSPPLRQTGELF
>many|TRBV7-2|TRBJ2-5
ASRVGGQETQY
>many|TRBV5-1|TRBJ1-1
ASRGRGNTEAF
>-|TRBV28|TRBJ2-5
ASNYRQEAQY
>few|TRBV9|TRBJ2-1
ASSPVNRDNEQF
>many|TRBV29-1|TRBJ2-3
SAVLTSRRTDTQY